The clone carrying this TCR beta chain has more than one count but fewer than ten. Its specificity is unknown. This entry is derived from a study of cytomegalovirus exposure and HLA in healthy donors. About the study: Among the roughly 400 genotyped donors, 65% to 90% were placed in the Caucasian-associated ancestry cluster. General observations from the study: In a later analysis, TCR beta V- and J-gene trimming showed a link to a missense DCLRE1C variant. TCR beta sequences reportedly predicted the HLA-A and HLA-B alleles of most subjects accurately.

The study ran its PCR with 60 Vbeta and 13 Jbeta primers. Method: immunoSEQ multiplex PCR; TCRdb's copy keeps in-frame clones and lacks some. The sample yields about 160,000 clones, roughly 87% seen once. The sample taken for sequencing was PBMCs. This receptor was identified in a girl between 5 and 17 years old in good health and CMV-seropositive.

The CDR3 protein is CAWSVFNRERNEQFF. CDR3 nucleotide sequence: TGTGCCTGGAGTGTATTTAATCGGGAGAGGAATGAGCAGTTCTTC. This chain links TRBV30 with TRBJ2-1, with D possibly matching TRBD2 (6 bases). This CDR3 has 15 amino acids. V lost 0 bases, J lost 7 bases, and 16 bases lay in between. Germline V gene lookup returns CDR1 GTSNPN and CDR2 SVGIG (reference sequence).